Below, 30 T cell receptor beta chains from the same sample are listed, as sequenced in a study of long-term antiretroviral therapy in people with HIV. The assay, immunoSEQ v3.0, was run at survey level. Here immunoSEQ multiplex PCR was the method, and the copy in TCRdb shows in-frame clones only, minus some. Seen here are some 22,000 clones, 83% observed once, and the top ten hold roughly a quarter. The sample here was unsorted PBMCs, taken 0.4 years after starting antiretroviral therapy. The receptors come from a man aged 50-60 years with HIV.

The CDR3 protein is CAISDGGSGTYEQYF. For the CDR3, the DNA is TGTGCCATCAGTGATGGGGGGTCAGGGACCTACGAGCAGTACTTC. The chain has TRBV10-3 and TRBJ2-7, with D maybe TRBD2 (6 bases). The V end lost 3 bases, the J end lost 2 bases, and 14 bases lay between the germline ends. Germline loops: CDR1 ENHRY, CDR2 SYGVKD. The length of the CDR3 is 15 residues.

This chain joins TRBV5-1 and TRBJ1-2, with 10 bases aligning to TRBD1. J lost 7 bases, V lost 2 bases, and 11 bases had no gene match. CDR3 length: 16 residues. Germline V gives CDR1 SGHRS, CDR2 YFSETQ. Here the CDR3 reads CASSFLGGQGPFGYTF. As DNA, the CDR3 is TGCGCCAGCAGCTTCCTTGGGGGACAGGGGCCTTTTGGCTACACCTTC. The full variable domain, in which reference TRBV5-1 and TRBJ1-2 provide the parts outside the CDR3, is KAGVTQTPRYLIKTRGQQVTLSCSPISGHRSVSWYQQTPGQGLQFLFEYFSETQRNKGNFPGRFSGRQFSNSRSEMNVSTLELGDSALYLCASSFLGGQGPFGYTFGSGTRLTVV.

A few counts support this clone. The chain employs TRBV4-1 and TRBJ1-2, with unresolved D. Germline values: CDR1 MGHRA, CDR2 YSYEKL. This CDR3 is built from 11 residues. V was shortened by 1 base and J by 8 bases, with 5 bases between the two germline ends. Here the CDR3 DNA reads TGCGCCAGCAGCCAAGTAGGGGGCTACACCTTC. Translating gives CASSQVGGYTF.

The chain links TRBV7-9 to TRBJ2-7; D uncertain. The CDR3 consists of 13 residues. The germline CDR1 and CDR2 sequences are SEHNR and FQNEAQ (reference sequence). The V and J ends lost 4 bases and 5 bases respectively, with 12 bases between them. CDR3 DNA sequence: TGTGCCAGCAGCTCACCCGGGCCCCACGAGCAGTACTTC. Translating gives CASSSPGPHEQYF.

This chain's CDR3 is CASSLMGGVGRNGAFF. In DNA form, the CDR3 reads TGTGCCAGCAGCTTAATGGGGGGAGTGGGTAGGAATGGAGCTTTCTTT. V is TRBV7-9 and J is TRBJ1-1; the D gene is possibly TRBD1 (5 bases). The length of the CDR3 is 16 residues. V was trimmed by 2 bases and J by 10 bases, leaving 23 bases between them. Germline V gene data show CDR1 as SEHNR and CDR2 as FQNEAQ (reference sequence). Using reference TRBV7-9 and TRBJ1-1 for the parts outside the CDR3, the full variable domain is DTGVSQNPRHKITKRGQNVTFRCDPISEHNRLYWYRQTLGQGPEFLTYFQNEAQLEKSRLLSDRFSAERPKGSFSTLEIQRTEQGDSAMYLCASSLMGGVGRNGAFFGQGTRLTVV.

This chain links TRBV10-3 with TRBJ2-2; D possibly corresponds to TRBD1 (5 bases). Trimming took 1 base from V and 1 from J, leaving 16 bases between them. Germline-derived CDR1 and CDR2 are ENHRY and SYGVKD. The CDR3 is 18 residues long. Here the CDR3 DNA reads TGTGCCATCAGTGAGTTCAGCTTAGGGGATCAGAACACCGGGGAGCTGTTTTTT. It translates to CAISEFSLGDQNTGELFF.

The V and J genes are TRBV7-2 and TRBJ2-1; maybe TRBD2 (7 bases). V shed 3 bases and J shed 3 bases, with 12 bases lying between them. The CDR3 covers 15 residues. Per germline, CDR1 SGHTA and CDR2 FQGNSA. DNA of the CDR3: TGTGCCAGCAGCTTGGGGGGGGCGAACTACAATGAGCAGTTCTTC. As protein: CASSLGGANYNEQFF.

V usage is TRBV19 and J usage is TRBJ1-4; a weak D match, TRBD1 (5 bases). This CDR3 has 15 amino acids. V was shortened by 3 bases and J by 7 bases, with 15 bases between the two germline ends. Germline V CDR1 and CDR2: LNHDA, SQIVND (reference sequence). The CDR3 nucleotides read TGTGCCAGTAGTATCGCCCAGGGATGGGGTGAAAAACTGTTTTTT. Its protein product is CASSIAQGWGEKLFF. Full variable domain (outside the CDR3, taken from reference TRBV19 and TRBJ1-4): DGGITQSPKYLFRKEGQNVTLSCEQNLNHDAMYWYRQDPGQGLRLIYYSQIVNDFQKGDIAEGYSVSREKKESFPLTVTSAQKNPTAFYLCASSIAQGWGEKLFFGSGTQLSVL.

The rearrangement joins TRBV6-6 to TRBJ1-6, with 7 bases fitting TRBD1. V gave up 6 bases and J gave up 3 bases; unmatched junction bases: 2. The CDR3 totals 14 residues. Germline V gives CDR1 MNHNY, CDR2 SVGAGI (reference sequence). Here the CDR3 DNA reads TGTGCCAGCAGGGGACAGCGCTATAATTCACCCCTCCACTTT. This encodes CASRGQRYNSPLHF.

CDR3 region: CASSLQGNRYEQYF. Written as DNA, the CDR3 is TGTGCCAGCAGCTTACAGGGTAATCGGTACGAGCAGTACTTC. The chain links TRBV7-8 to TRBJ2-7; possibly TRBD1 for D (5 bases). CDR1 and CDR2 from the germline V gene are SGHVS and FQNEAQ. Trimming left V 2 bases short and J 4 bases short, with 12 bases between. This CDR3 is built from 14 residues.

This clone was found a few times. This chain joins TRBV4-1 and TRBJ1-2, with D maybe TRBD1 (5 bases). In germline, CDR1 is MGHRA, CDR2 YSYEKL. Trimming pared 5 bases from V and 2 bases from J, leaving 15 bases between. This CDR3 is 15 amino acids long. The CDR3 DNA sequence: TGCGCCAGCAGCTTCGGGACGCTGGGGAACTATGGCTACACCTTC. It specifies CASSFGTLGNYGYTF.

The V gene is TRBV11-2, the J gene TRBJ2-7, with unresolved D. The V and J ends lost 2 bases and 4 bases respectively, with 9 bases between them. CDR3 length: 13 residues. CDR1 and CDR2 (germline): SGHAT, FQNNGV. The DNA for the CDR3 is TGTGCCAGCAGCTTAATTTTGGGATACGAGCAGTACTTC. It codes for CASSLILGYEQYF. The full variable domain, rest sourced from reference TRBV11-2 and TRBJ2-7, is EAGVAQSPRYKIIEKRQSVAFWCNPISGHATLYWYQQILGQGPKLLIQFQNNGVVDDSQLPKDRFSAERLKGVDSTLKIQPAKLEDSAVYLCASSLILGYEQYFGPGTRLTVT.

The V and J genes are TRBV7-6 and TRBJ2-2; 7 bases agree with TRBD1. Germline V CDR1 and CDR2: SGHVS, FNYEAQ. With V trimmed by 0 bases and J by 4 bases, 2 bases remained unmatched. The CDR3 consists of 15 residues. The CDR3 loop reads CASSLAGGGTGELFF. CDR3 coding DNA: TGTGCCAGCAGCTTAGCAGGGGGCGGCACCGGGGAGCTGTTTTTT. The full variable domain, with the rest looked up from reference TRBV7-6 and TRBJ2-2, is GAGVSQSPRYKVTKRGQDVALRCDPISGHVSLYWYRQALGQGPEFLTYFNYEAQQDKSGLPNDRFSAERPEGSISTLTIQRTEQRDSAMYRCASSLAGGGTGELFFGEGSRLTVL.

The CDR3 nucleotides are TGTGCCAGCTCACGACAGACAGGGGATATACCCGGGGAGCTGTTTTTT. Translating it yields CASSRQTGDIPGELFF. The genes are TRBV18 and TRBJ2-2, with 8 nucleotides matching TRBD1. The CDR3 consists of 16 residues. The V segment lost 4 bases and the J segment 6 bases; nucleotides outside the gene matches: 10. CDR1 is KGHSH, CDR2 LQKENI, per germline.

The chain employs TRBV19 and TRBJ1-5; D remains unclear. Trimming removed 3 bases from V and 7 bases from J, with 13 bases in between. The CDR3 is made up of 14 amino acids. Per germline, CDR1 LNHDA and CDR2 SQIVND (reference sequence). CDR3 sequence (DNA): TGTGCCAGTAGTATTTTTTGGGTTGGACAGCCCCAGCATTTT. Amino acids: CASSIFWVGQPQHF.

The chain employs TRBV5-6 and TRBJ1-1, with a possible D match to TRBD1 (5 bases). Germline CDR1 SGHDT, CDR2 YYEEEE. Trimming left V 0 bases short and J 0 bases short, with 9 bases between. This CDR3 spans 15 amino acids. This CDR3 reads CASSLGQTMNTEAFF. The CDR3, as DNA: TGTGCCAGCAGCTTGGGACAGACGATGAACACTGAAGCTTTCTTT.

The CDR3 is CASGQGVDGYTF. The CDR3 DNA reads TGTGCCTCGGGACAGGGGGTTGATGGCTACACCTTC. The rearrangement uses TRBV30 and TRBJ1-2; the match to TRBD1 covers 11 bases. From germline, CDR1 is GTSNPN and CDR2 SVGIG (reference sequence). The J segment lost 6 bases and the V segment lost 7 bases, leaving 4 bases of the junction unmatched. CDR3 length equals 12 residues.

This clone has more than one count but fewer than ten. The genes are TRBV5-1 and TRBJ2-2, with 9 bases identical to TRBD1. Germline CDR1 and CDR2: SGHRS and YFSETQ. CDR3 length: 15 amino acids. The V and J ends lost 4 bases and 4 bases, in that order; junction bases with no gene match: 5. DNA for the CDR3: TGCGCCAGCAGCCGGGACAGGGATAGCACCGGGGAGCTGTTTTTT. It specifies CASSRDRDSTGELFF.

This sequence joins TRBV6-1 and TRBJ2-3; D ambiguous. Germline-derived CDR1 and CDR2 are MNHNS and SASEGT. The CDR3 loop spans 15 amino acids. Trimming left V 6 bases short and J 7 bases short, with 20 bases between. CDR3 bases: TGTGCCAGCAGGGGCCACAATCGCGCCGACAATACGCAGTATTTT. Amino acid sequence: CASRGHNRADNTQYF.

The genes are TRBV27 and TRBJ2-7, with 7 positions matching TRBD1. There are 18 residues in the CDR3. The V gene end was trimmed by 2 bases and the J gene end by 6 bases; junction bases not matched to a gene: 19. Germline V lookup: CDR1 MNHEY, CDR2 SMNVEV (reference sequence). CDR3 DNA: TGTGCCAGCAGTTTAAGCCTTCCTATCGACAGGGTTGCACCCGAGCAGTACTTC. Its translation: CASSLSLPIDRVAPEQYF.

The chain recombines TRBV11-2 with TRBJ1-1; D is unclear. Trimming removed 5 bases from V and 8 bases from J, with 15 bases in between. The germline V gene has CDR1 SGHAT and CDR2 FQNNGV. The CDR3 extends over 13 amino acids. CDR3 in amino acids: CASSPQRTEEAFF. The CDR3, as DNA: TGTGCCAGCAGCCCGCAAAGGACGGAGGAAGCTTTCTTT. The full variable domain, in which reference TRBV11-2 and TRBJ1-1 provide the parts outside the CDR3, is EAGVAQSPRYKIIEKRQSVAFWCNPISGHATLYWYQQILGQGPKLLIQFQNNGVVDDSQLPKDRFSAERLKGVDSTLKIQPAKLEDSAVYLCASSPQRTEEAFFGQGTRLTVV.

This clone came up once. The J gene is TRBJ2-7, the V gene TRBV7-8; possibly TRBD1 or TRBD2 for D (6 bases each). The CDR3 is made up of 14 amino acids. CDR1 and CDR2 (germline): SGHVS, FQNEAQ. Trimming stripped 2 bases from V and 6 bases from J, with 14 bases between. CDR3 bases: TGTGCCAGCAGCTTAAGTCGGGGGCCAGGCGAGCAGTACTTC. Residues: CASSLSRGPGEQYF. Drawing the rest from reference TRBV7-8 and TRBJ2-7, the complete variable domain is GAGVSQSPRYKVAKRGQDVALRCDPISGHVSLFWYQQALGQGPEFLTYFQNEAQLDKSGLPSDRFFAERPEGSVSTLKIQRTQQEDSAVYLCASSLSRGPGEQYFGPGTRLTVT.

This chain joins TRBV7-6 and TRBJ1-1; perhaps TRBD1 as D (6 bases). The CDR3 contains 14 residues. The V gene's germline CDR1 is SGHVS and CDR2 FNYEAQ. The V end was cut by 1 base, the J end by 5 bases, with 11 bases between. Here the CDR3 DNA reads TGTGCCAGCAGCTTAGGGGCAGGGACAACTGAAGCTTTCTTT. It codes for CASSLGAGTTEAFF.

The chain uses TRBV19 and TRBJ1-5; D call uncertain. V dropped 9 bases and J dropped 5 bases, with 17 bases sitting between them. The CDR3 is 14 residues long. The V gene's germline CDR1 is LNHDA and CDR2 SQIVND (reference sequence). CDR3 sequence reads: CASRTAAPDQPQHF. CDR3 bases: TGTGCCAGCCGGACGGCAGCCCCGGATCAGCCCCAGCATTTT.

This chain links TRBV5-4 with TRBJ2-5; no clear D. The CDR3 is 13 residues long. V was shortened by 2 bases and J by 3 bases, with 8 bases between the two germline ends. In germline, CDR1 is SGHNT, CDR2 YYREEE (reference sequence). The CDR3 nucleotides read TGTGCCAGCAGCTTAGTCAGCAAAGAGACCCAGTACTTC. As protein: CASSLVSKETQYF.

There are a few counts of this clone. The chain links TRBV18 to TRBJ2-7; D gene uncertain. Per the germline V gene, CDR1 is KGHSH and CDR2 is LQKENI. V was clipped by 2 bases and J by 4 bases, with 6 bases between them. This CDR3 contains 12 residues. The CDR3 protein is CASSPIGYEQYF. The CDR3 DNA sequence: TGTGCCAGCTCACCAATAGGGTACGAGCAGTACTTC.

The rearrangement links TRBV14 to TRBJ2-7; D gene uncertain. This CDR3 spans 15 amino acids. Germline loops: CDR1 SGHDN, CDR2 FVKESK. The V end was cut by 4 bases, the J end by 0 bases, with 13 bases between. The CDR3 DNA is TGTGCCAGCAGCCCAAGGATCAGCAGCTCCTACGAGCAGTACTTC. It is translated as CASSPRISSSYEQYF.

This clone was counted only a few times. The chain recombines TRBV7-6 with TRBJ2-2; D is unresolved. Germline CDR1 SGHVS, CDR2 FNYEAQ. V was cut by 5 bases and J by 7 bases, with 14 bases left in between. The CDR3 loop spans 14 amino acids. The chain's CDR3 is CASSHTRTSGELFF. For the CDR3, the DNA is TGTGCCAGCAGCCATACCCGCACCAGCGGGGAGCTGTTTTTT.

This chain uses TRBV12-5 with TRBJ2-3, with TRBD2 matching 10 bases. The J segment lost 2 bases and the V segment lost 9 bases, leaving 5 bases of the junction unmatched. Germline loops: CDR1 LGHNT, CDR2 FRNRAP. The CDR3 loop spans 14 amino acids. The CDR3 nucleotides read TGTGCTAGCTTAGCGGGGGGCCCCACAGATACGCAGTATTTT. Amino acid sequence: CASLAGGPTDTQYF.

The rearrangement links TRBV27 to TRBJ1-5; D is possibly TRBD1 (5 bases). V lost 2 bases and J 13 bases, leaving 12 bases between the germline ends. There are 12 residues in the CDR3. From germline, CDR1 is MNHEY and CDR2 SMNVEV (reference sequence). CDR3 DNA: TGTGCCAGCAGTTTACTGGGGGGAATACAGCATTTT. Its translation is CASSLLGGIQHF.